This T cell receptor beta chain was profiled in a study of CD8+CD57+ T cells in acquired aplastic anemia. Sequencing was done on patients that had shown CD8+CD57+ cell expansion by flow cytometry. Notes on this clonotype: Because the CDR3's place on the DNA is in doubt, the DNA is left out and the CDR3 is given as listed by TCRdb.

Germline V CDR1 and CDR2: SGHTA, FQGTGA. The CDR3 is 19 residues long, counting both termini. It was genomic DNA that served as the template for profiling TCR beta VDJ and CDR3. TCRdb reprocessed the reads with MiXCR, giving one entry per CDR3 protein. The sample lists 300,000 or so distinct CDR3 sequences, 50% to 65% occurring once. The rearrangement links TRBV7-3 to TRBJ1-6; the table's D call, TRBD1, has no DNA check behind it. The TCR comes from a human donor with aplastic anemia. The sample consisted of sorted CD4+, CD8+, or CD8+CD57+ T cells (not recorded which) from PBMCs. CDR3 sequence: CASSREGAQFFGPGTRLHF.